The 18 T cell receptor beta chains below were found in one sample sequenced in a study of OX40 agonist ivuxolimab in advanced cancers. The data were produced by immunoSEQ multiplex PCR, yet TCRdb's version contains in-frame clones alone and is incomplete. The table has fewer than 35,000 clones, 85% to 90% seen once; the top ten hold about 34%. Material: CD4+ or CD8+ T cells sorted from blood, obtained in a trial of the OX40 agonist ivuxolimab. Receptor source: an adult with an advanced solid tumor such as melanoma, head and neck, liver or kidney cancer.

This clone was seen once. This chain links TRBV27 with TRBJ1-5; tentative D call: TRBD1 (5 bases). The V end lost 3 bases, the J end lost 6 bases, and 15 bases lay between the germline ends. CDR1 MNHEY and CDR2 SMNVEV come from the germline V gene (reference sequence). The CDR3 covers 15 residues. The CDR3 reads CASSLYSEGSQPQHF. The DNA for the CDR3 is TGTGCCAGCAGTTTGTACTCTGAGGGGTCTCAGCCCCAGCATTTT.

The rearrangement uses TRBV9 and TRBJ1-2; a possible D gene is TRBD1 (6 bases). This CDR3 comprises 16 residues. Per the germline V gene, CDR1 is SGDLS and CDR2 is YYNGEE. V was trimmed by 2 bases and J by 1 base, leaving 15 bases between them. CDR3 coding DNA: TGTGCCAGCAGCGTTTATAGGGACACTCTTAACTATGGCTACACCTTC. Its translation: CASSVYRDTLNYGYTF. The entire variable domain, with the rest obtained from reference TRBV9 and TRBJ1-2, is as follows: DSGVTQTPKHLITATGQRVTLRCSPRSGDLSVYWYQQSLDQGLQFLIQYYNGEERAKGNILERFSAQQFPDLHSELNLSSLELGDSALYFCASSVYRDTLNYGYTFGSGTRLTVV.

This chain joins TRBV6-6 and TRBJ2-1; D possibly corresponds to TRBD2 (6 bases). Germline CDR1 reads MNHNY; CDR2 reads SVGAGI (reference sequence). Trimming removed 6 bases from V and 3 bases from J, with 12 bases in between. The CDR3 runs to 14 residues. Here the CDR3 DNA reads TGTGCCAGCAGGGAGGAGGGCCACTACAATGAGCAGTTCTTC. Translated, it gives CASREEGHYNEQFF.

The chain carries TRBV5-8 and TRBJ2-5, with 12 bases that match TRBD2. This CDR3 comprises 15 residues. Trimming cost V 0 bases and J 3 bases; bases outside gene matches: 0. Germline assignment: CDR1 SGHTS and CDR2 YDEGEE. The CDR3 loop is CASSLGLAGEETQYF. In DNA, the CDR3 is TGTGCCAGCAGCTTGGGACTAGCGGGAGAAGAGACCCAGTACTTC.

CDR3 residues: CASSVHAGWSMDSGELFF. CDR3 DNA: TGTGCCAGCAGCGTACACGCCGGTTGGAGTATGGACTCCGGGGAGCTGTTTTTT. J is TRBJ2-2 and V is TRBV9; tentative D call: TRBD2 (5 bases). This CDR3 is built from 18 residues. V lost 1 base, J lost 6 bases, and 22 bases lay in between. Germline V gene lookup returns CDR1 SGDLS and CDR2 YYNGEE.

V gene TRBV27 combines with J gene TRBJ2-7; no definite D call. V lost 6 bases and J lost 0, with 12 bases in between. The CDR3 loop spans 14 amino acids. The germline V gene has CDR1 MNHEY and CDR2 SMNVEV (reference sequence). The CDR3 region has the DNA TGTGCCAGCAGCGACTCTGCGAGCTCCTACGAGCAGTACTTC. This sequence encodes CASSDSASSYEQYF.

This chain joins TRBV6-5 and TRBJ1-4; 7 bases align to TRBD1. After removal of 5 bases from V and 5 bases from J, the junction contained 5 bases not matched to a gene. The CDR3 extends over 14 amino acids. The germline V gene encodes CDR1 MNHEY and CDR2 SVGAGI. As DNA, the CDR3 is TGTGCCAGCAGTACGGGACAGAAAAATGAAAAACTGTTTTTT. The encoded protein is CASSTGQKNEKLFF.

This sequence joins TRBV18 and TRBJ2-7; D might be TRBD1 or TRBD2, each matching 5 bases. CDR3 length: 17 residues. In germline, CDR1 is KGHSH, CDR2 LQKENI. With 0 bases removed from V and 2 bases from J, the gap between germline ends came to 17 bases. Written as DNA, the CDR3 is TGTGCCAGCTCACCACCGGAGGCCAGGACAAACCCCTACGAGCAGTACTTC. This gives the protein CASSPPEARTNPYEQYF.

V and J are TRBV14 and TRBJ2-3; TRBD1 agrees at 7 bases. Germline values: CDR1 SGHDN, CDR2 FVKESK. J gave up 5 bases and V 4 bases, and 6 bases lay outside the gene matches. The CDR3 is made up of 14 amino acids. In DNA, the CDR3 is TGTGCCAGCAGCCGTACAGGGGCTGGAGATACGCAGTATTTT. Translating gives CASSRTGAGDTQYF.

This clone occurred a few times. This sequence joins TRBV7-3 and TRBJ2-3; 11 bases are shared with TRBD2. The J segment lost 3 bases and the V segment lost 2 bases, leaving 16 bases of the junction unmatched. The germline V gene has CDR1 SGHTA and CDR2 FQGTGA. CDR3 length: 20 residues. The CDR3 region is CASSLFPILAGEPLTDTQYF. The CDR3 nucleotides are TGTGCCAGCAGCTTATTCCCCATACTAGCGGGAGAACCACTGACAGATACGCAGTATTTT.

This clone was counted only a few times. The CDR3 loop reads CASSFLAGTDTQYF. CDR3 bases: TGTGCCAGCAGTTTTCTAGCGGGCACAGATACGCAGTATTTT. The chain employs TRBV28 and TRBJ2-3; 7 positions agree with TRBD2. Germline CDR1 MDHEN, CDR2 SYDVKM. This CDR3 has 14 residues. V shed 3 bases, J shed 1 base, and the junction held 1 base outside the gene matches.

This clone was counted once. The chain couples TRBV29-1 to TRBJ2-1, with a possible D match to TRBD2 (5 bases). The germline V gene has CDR1 SQVTM and CDR2 ANQGSEA. The CDR3 totals 19 residues. Between the trimmed V and J ends, which lost 7 bases and 0 bases, there was a span of 28 bases. The CDR3 here is CSGLGVQRKSDISYNEQFF. For the CDR3, the DNA is TGCAGCGGCCTTGGGGTCCAGCGGAAAAGTGATATCTCCTACAATGAGCAGTTCTTC.

The rearrangement links TRBV4-1 to TRBJ2-5; D is unresolved. This CDR3 has 14 residues. The V and J ends lost 0 bases and 6 bases respectively, with 11 bases between them. Germline CDR1 and CDR2: MGHRA and YSYEKL. The CDR3 loop reads CASSQEGNRKTQYF. The CDR3 DNA is TGCGCCAGCAGCCAAGAGGGTAACCGGAAGACCCAGTACTTC.

This clone was recorded only once. The chain joins TRBV28 to TRBJ2-7; either TRBD1 or TRBD2 may fit D (6 bases each). There are 16 residues in the CDR3. Germline assignment: CDR1 MDHEN and CDR2 SYDVKM. V dropped 3 bases and J dropped 5 bases, with 20 bases sitting between them. The CDR3 bases are TGTGCCAGCAGTTTGGTTTCGTCGGGGGCCTGGGACGAGCAGTACTTC. As protein: CASSLVSSGAWDEQYF.

Regarding this clone: The sample holds other DNA sequences that translate to the same CDR3. The chain combines TRBV9 with TRBJ2-5; 8 bases fit TRBD1. The CDR3 sequence is 14 residues long. The germline CDR1 and CDR2 sequences are SGDLS and YYNGEE. With V trimmed by 1 base and J by 4 bases, 3 bases remained unmatched. The CDR3, as DNA: TGTGCCAGCAGCGTACAGGGGGCTGGAGAGACCCAGTACTTC. Translated: CASSVQGAGETQYF.

Worth noting for this clone: The sample holds other DNA sequences that translate to the same CDR3. The V gene is TRBV13, the J gene TRBJ2-3; 15 bases map to TRBD2. CDR1 and CDR2 from the germline V gene are PRHDT and FYEKMQ (reference sequence). The CDR3 runs to 17 residues. V dropped 8 bases and J dropped 2; count of bases not matched to a gene: 8. For the CDR3, the DNA is TGTGCCAGCCCGGGACTAGCGGGGGGCCACCTCACAGATACGCAGTATTTT. Translation: CASPGLAGGHLTDTQYF.

V is TRBV4-2 and J is TRBJ2-3; D possibly corresponds to TRBD2 (7 bases). The CDR3 length is 13 residues. Trimming stripped 3 bases from V and 6 bases from J, with 10 bases between. Germline CDR1 LGHNA, CDR2 YNFKEQ. CDR3 sequence: CASSHGGPDTQYF. CDR3 nucleotide sequence: TGTGCCAGCAGCCACGGGGGGCCTGATACGCAGTATTTT.

The J gene is TRBJ2-3, the V gene TRBV10-3; perhaps TRBD2 as D (5 bases). Germline lookup yields CDR1 ENHRY and CDR2 SYGVKD. V was trimmed by 7 bases and J by 0 bases, leaving 11 bases between them. The CDR3 sequence is 14 residues long. Here the CDR3 DNA reads TGTGCCATCACCCCGGGATTAAGCACAGATACGCAGTATTTT. It codes for CAITPGLSTDTQYF.